This T cell receptor beta chain was sequenced in a study of graft-versus-host responses after intestinal transplantation. The wider study: The recipients all started with anti-thymocyte globulin induction and then took tacrolimus and steroids for 2 to 4 years.

Sequencing used immunoSEQ multiplex PCR; TCRdb keeps in-frame clones, though not all of them. The sample holds tens of thousands of clones, about 90% seen once. This CDR3 has 16 amino acids. Trimming took off 6 bases at V and 7 bases at J, with 21 bases between the two ends. The sample here was PBMCs, taken roughly 120 days after intestinal transplantation. The chain couples TRBV6-7 to TRBJ1-4, with D possibly being TRBD1 (6 bases). TRBV6-7 is sorted into the ORF group, with uncertain function. The sequence derives from a human patient who received an intestinal transplant, so some T cells may come from the graft donor. CDR3 sequence reads: CASRYREVVKIEKLFF. In nucleotides, the CDR3 is TGTGCCAGCAGATACAGGGAGGTTGTCAAGATTGAAAAACTGTTTTTT.